This note documents a single TCR beta chain sequence. The data are from a study of blood T cell repertoires in COVID-19. Study overall: Acute and convalescent COVID-19 specimens originated in the United States, Italy and Spain. Sources were T cells, B-cell-depleted T cells, or PBMCs; the material itself was cDNA or gDNA.

Sequencing was performed with immunoSEQ multiplex PCR; in TCRdb, only in-frame clones are kept and a portion is missing. Among 220,000 or so clones, about 86% were seen once, and the ten largest hold 3% to 3.5%. The receptor comes from a woman in her twenties or thirties who had recovered from COVID-19. The sequencing sample was made of peripheral blood.

The CDR3 loop is CASSGAGSPLETQYF. Written as DNA, the CDR3 is TGTGCCAGCAGCGGCGCCGGGTCTCCGTTGGAGACCCAGTACTTC. The chain joins TRBV9 to TRBJ2-5; D is unclear. CDR1 and CDR2 (germline): SGDLS, YYNGEE. Trimming took off 3 bases at V and 5 bases at J, with 17 bases between the two ends. This CDR3 is 15 amino acids long.